The T cell receptor beta chain under discussion was sequenced for a study of monozygotic twins with inflammatory bowel disease (dated by TCRdb to the late 2010s). About the full investigation: A total of some 28 monozygotic twin pairs were included in the full study, comprising nine German pairs (four IBD-concordant, five IBD-discordant) and 19 IBD-discordant Danish pairs. The search for disease-associated traits relied mainly on comparing IBD patients with their genetically identical healthy co-twins within discordant pairs. Each individual had, on average, about 151 000 unique TCRalpha sequences and 181 000 unique TCRbeta sequences available for analysis.

From each donor, a 2.5 ml peripheral blood sample was drawn into PAXgene tubes and stored at -80 degrees C. Without any T cell sorting, total RNA was extracted from whole blood using the PAXgene blood miRNA kit on an automated QIAcube. Peripheral blood from monozygotic twin pairs concordant or discordant for inflammatory bowel disease was subjected to deep TCRalpha and TCRbeta repertoire profiling with unique molecular barcoding. For every twin pair, smoking habits were documented, and each individual was categorised as a current, former or never smoker. Here is what the overall study found, with its caveats: A decrease in TCRbeta repertoire diversity, as measured by inverse Simpson index, was observed in IBD patients compared with their healthy co-twins. Compared with healthy twins, IBD patients shared fewer clonotypes with other individuals, and the difference was most pronounced in patients with signs of disease activity. No single strong signal or clonotype linked to IBD turned up in the results, so the idea that one exists was not supported. Different T cell subtypes could not be distinguished in the analysis. Background noise and inter-individual variability may have been introduced into the repertoires by the differing immunosuppressive treatments among patients. Repertoire similarity did not differ between concordant and discordant twins, which could be due to limited statistical power.

A word on this clonotype: It has no known antigen specificity.

Library preparation used 5' RACE. The input for every TCR library was roughly 4,000 ng of total RNA. For each sample, cDNA synthesis with SMARTScribe reverse transcriptase was split into eight separate reactions. During cDNA synthesis, template switching was used to introduce unique molecular identifiers that contained a 6-nucleotide sample barcode. Two nested PCRs of roughly 15 and 9 cycles amplified the TCRalpha and TCRbeta cDNA, and bead purification followed each PCR. Before amplification, cDNA was treated with uracil DNA-glycosylase and purified using the QIAquick PCR purification kit. The second PCR added Illumina TruSeq-compatible adapters along with sample-specific barcodes. Library quality and concentration were checked on TapeStation and Qubit, and libraries were pooled at about 5 ng each. Sequencing of pooled libraries was carried out on an Illumina HiSeq2500 single-index Rapid Run using 2 x 100 bp reads and custom sequencing primers. As for the authors' bioinformatics: PCR and sequencing errors were corrected by UMI-based consensus assembly using MiGEC version 1.2.6. MiXCR version 2.1.1 handled V(D)J alignment, clonotype assembly and CDR3 extraction. To normalise gene usage, clonotype sharing and MAIT/NKT TCR abundance, the analysis used the top 1000, 10 000 and 20 000 clonotypes per sample. Diversity was computed as the inverse Simpson index with the vegan R package after downsampling to 27 000 UMIs. Paired Mann-Whitney U tests on discordant twin pairs were used, with Benjamini-Hochberg multiple-testing correction. Through TCRdb reprocessing, the reads give one entry per CDR3 protein sequence; DNA is omitted. The V and J calls come from TCRdb's annotation, not from the publication. This sample's table contains 200,000 to 250,000 distinct CDR3 sequences. The ten largest clonotypes hold around 7.7% of the sample.

The clonotype originates from a human donor with ulcerative colitis or Crohn's disease, or a healthy co-twin of an affected twin (not recorded which). Sequencing was carried out using blood.

The CDR3 region reads CASSPGEATVLHF. The sequence links TRBV7-9 to TRBJ1-6; TCRdb outputs TRBD1, but without DNA this stays unchecked. Counted from cysteine to phenylalanine, this CDR3 has 13 amino acids. The DNA sequence is not available. CDR1 and CDR2 (SEHNR, FQNEAQ) derive from the germline V gene (reference sequence). Supplemented by the reference TRBV7-9 and TRBJ1-6 proteins around the CDR3, the complete variable domain is DTGVSQNPRHKITKRGQNVTFRCDPISEHNRLYWYRQTLGQGPEFLTYFQNEAQLEKSRLLSDRFSAERPKGSFSTLEIQRTEQGDSAMYLCASSPGEATVLHFGNGTRLTVT.